What follows is one TCR beta chain and its context. Its antigen is not known. Lysates of CMV-infected fibroblasts at around 9.8 ug/mL stimulated these cells. CD40L-negative CD69-negative CD45RO-high memory CD4+ T cells were sorted as populations depleted of antigen-responding cells. The CDR3 is 17 residues long. This sample is drawn from a study of persistence of HIV-infected CD4 T cells. Turning to the study itself: Donors were ART-treated; their CMV- and Gag-responding CD4+ T cells were isolated.

The libraries were made with immunoSEQ version 4 in survey mode. Libraries were prepared by immunoSEQ multiplex PCR; TCRdb keeps only in-frame clonotypes and omits some of them. Of 45,000 to 55,000 clones detected, about four fifths appear once; the ten largest clones hold about 3%. Study-wide findings and caveats: Proviral oligoclonality tracked with TCR oligoclonality within the same sorted cells. CMV- and Gag-responding cells had lower TCRbeta richness than CD3/CD28-responding cells.

The sequence derives from an adult man with HIV who was CMV-seropositive. The specimen comprised CD4+ T cells sorted from PBMCs after roughly 18-hour stimulation, sampled from a patient who received antiretroviral therapy. The V call is TRBV12-1, the J call TRBJ2-2; TRBD1 is taken as the D call from the table, unchecked against the DNA. TRBV12-1 is deemed a pseudogene. CDR3 in DNA: TGTGCCAGCAGCCTAAACCGCGTGGACAGGGGCCACGGGGAGCTGTTTTTT. It translates to CASSLNRVDRGHGELFF.